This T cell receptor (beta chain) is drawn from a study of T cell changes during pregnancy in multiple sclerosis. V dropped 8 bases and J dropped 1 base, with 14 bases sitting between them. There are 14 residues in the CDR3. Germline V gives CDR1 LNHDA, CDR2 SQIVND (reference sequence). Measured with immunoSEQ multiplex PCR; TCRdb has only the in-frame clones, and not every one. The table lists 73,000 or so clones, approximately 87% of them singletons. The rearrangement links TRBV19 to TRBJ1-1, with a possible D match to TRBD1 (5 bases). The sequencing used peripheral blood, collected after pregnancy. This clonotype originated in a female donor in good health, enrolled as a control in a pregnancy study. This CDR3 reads CASRPGGWNTEAFF. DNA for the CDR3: TGTGCCAGTCGTCCGGGGGGGTGGAACACTGAAGCTTTCTTT.